The 30 T cell receptor beta chains reported below all come from one sample, sequenced in a study of T cell responses to AZD1222 COVID-19 vaccine. Only in-frame clones appear in the TCRdb table, and some are missing; sequencing was by immunoSEQ multiplex PCR. Of about 110,000 clones in the sample, 87% were seen once. The specimen comprised peripheral blood, sampled on day 0 of AZD1222 vaccination. These receptors all come from an adult in good health.

J is TRBJ1-5 and V is TRBV5-1, with TRBD1 identical over 9 bases. This CDR3 region has 17 residues. Germline assignment: CDR1 SGHRS and CDR2 YFSETQ. After removal of 5 bases from V and 2 bases from J, the junction contained 11 bases not matched to a gene. The CDR3 DNA reads as TGCGCCAGCAGTCCCGGGACAGGGCAAGTGGGCAATCAGCCCCAGCATTTT. Its protein is CASSPGTGQVGNQPQHF.

The chain has TRBV19 and TRBJ2-5, with 11 bases matching TRBD2. J gave up 1 base and V 1 base, and 2 bases lay outside the gene matches. Per germline, CDR1 LNHDA and CDR2 SQIVND (reference sequence). The CDR3 runs to 16 residues. CDR3 coding DNA: TGTGCCAGTAGTATAGGCCTAGCGGGGGGCCAAGAGACCCAGTACTTC. This sequence encodes CASSIGLAGGQETQYF. Based on the CDR3 plus reference TRBV19 and TRBJ2-5, the full variable domain is DGGITQSPKYLFRKEGQNVTLSCEQNLNHDAMYWYRQDPGQGLRLIYYSQIVNDFQKGDIAEGYSVSREKKESFPLTVTSAQKNPTAFYLCASSIGLAGGQETQYFGPGTRLLVL.

V gene TRBV4-3 combines with J gene TRBJ1-4, with D possibly being TRBD1 (6 bases). Looked up from germline, CDR1 is LGHNA and CDR2 is YSLEER. The CDR3 contains 16 residues. Trimming left V 0 bases short and J 8 bases short, with 16 bases between. The chain's CDR3 is CASSQDLRGAAEKLFF. CDR3 DNA: TGCGCCAGCAGCCAAGATCTAAGGGGGGCGGCGGAAAAACTGTTTTTT.

The chain carries TRBV5-1 and TRBJ1-5; 7 nucleotides match TRBD1. The trim removed 4 bases at V and 5 bases at J, leaving 3 bases unmatched. This CDR3 spans 13 amino acids. The germline V gene encodes CDR1 SGHRS and CDR2 YFSETQ. The CDR3 region is CASSTGADQPQHF. For the CDR3, the DNA is TGCGCCAGCAGCACAGGGGCGGATCAGCCCCAGCATTTT.

This chain links TRBV7-2 with TRBJ1-6; weak D call: TRBD1 (5 bases). The CDR3 totals 16 residues. V was shortened by 5 bases and J by 2 bases, with 13 bases between the two germline ends. Germline V lookup: CDR1 SGHTA, CDR2 FQGNSA. CDR3 DNA sequence: TGTGCCAGCAGCATCACCGGGGGAGCCTATAATTCACCCCTCCACTTT. Translating it yields CASSITGGAYNSPLHF.

This clone has only one observation. The CDR3 protein is CASSAYGGETQYF. The DNA of the CDR3 is TGTGCCAGCAGTGCGTACGGAGGGGAGACCCAGTACTTC. V usage is TRBV25-1 and J usage is TRBJ2-5, with a weak D call TRBD2 (6 bases). Germline CDR1 MGHDK, CDR2 SYGVNS. Trimming pared 4 bases from V and 5 bases from J, leaving 11 bases between. The CDR3 is made up of 13 amino acids.

The genes are TRBV7-9 and TRBJ2-7; the match to TRBD1 covers 7 bases. The CDR3 covers 15 residues. Germline V gene data show CDR1 as SEHNR and CDR2 as FQNEAQ (reference sequence). The J segment lost 4 bases and the V segment lost 5 bases, leaving 11 bases of the junction unmatched. In DNA, the CDR3 is TGTGCCAGCAGCCCGAGGGGGCCGACAGAGTACGAGCAGTACTTC. Its translation: CASSPRGPTEYEQYF.

This rearrangement joins TRBV7-2 to TRBJ1-6, with a tentative D call TRBD1 (6 bases). CDR3 length: 15 amino acids. Per the germline V gene, CDR1 is SGHTA and CDR2 is FQGNSA. V shed 1 base and J shed 6 bases, with 10 bases lying between them. CDR3 loop: CASSLGGGSNSPLHF. The CDR3 DNA reads as TGTGCCAGCAGCTTAGGAGGGGGGAGTAATTCACCCCTCCACTTT.

The chain uses TRBV11-2 and TRBJ1-2; no definite D call. Germline CDR1 and CDR2: SGHAT and FQNNGV. Deletions cut 1 base from V and 2 bases from J, with 11 bases between. CDR3 length equals 15 residues. CDR3 coding DNA: TGTGCCAGCAGCTTAGGGGGAGTGGGGAACTATGGCTACACCTTC. This translates into CASSLGGVGNYGYTF.

The chain combines TRBV4-3 with TRBJ2-1; no firm D call. V lost 1 base, J lost 10 bases, and 14 bases lay in between. Germline assignment: CDR1 LGHNA and CDR2 YSLEER. The CDR3 consists of 14 residues. The DNA of the CDR3 is TGCGCCAGCAGCCAAGGAAGGTGGAGTTGGGAGCAGTTCTTC. It yields the protein CASSQGRWSWEQFF.

The V call is TRBV19, the J call TRBJ2-2; D might be TRBD1 (6 bases). The CDR3 is 16 residues long. CDR1 LNHDA and CDR2 SQIVND come from the germline V gene (reference sequence). Trimming took off 4 bases at V and 1 base at J, with 13 bases between the two ends. In nucleotides, the CDR3 is TGTGCCAGTAGTAGGTCGTCGACAGGGAACACCGGGGAGCTGTTTTTT. Translating gives CASSRSSTGNTGELFF.

J is TRBJ2-5 and V is TRBV5-4, with 7 positions matching TRBD2. CDR3 length: 14 amino acids. Trimming cost V 1 base and J 4 bases; bases outside gene matches: 4. Germline CDR1 reads SGHNT; CDR2 reads YYREEE (reference sequence). The CDR3 loop reads CASSLKSGAETQYF. The CDR3 DNA sequence: TGTGCCAGCAGCTTGAAGAGCGGGGCAGAGACCCAGTACTTC.

This sequence joins TRBV9 and TRBJ1-6; 9 nucleotides align to TRBD1. Germline V gives CDR1 SGDLS, CDR2 YYNGEE. V was pared by 4 bases and J by 6 bases, with 5 bases of the junction left unmatched. This CDR3 spans 15 amino acids. Here the CDR3 reads CASSLQGASNSPLHF. CDR3 DNA: TGTGCCAGCAGCCTACAGGGGGCGTCTAATTCACCCCTCCACTTT.

V is TRBV6-2 or TRBV6-3 and J is TRBJ2-6; D is ambiguous. The germline gives CDR1 MNHEY, CDR2 SVGEGT. The CDR3 has 15 amino acids. With 2 bases removed from V and 2 bases from J, the gap between germline ends came to 7 bases. In DNA form, the CDR3 reads TGTGCCAGCAGTTACGAGATCACTGGGGCCAACGTCCTGACTTTC. Translating gives CASSYEITGANVLTF.

The V and J genes are TRBV5-1 and TRBJ1-5; D is possibly TRBD1 (5 bases). V was shortened by 0 bases and J by 2 bases, with 9 bases between the two germline ends. The CDR3 totals 15 residues. Per germline, CDR1 SGHRS and CDR2 YFSETQ. The chain's CDR3 is CASSLGGAGNQPQHF. CDR3 sequence (DNA): TGCGCCAGCAGCTTGGGAGGGGCCGGCAATCAGCCCCAGCATTTT.

This rearrangement joins TRBV30 to TRBJ1-3; D is undetermined. The V gene's germline CDR1 is GTSNPN and CDR2 SVGIG (reference sequence). There are 15 residues in the CDR3. The V and J ends lost 1 base and 2 bases respectively, with 12 bases between them. The CDR3 reads CAWSGSRGTGNTIYF. In DNA, the CDR3 is TGTGCCTGGAGTGGGAGTCGGGGAACTGGAAACACCATATATTTT.

The genes are TRBV19 and TRBJ1-5, with TRBD1 matching over 8 bases. CDR3 length: 15 residues. J gave up 0 bases and V 6 bases, and 4 bases lay outside the gene matches. The germline gives CDR1 LNHDA, CDR2 SQIVND (reference sequence). CDR3 amino acids: CASSLTGGSNQPQHF. The CDR3 bases are TGTGCCAGTAGCCTAACAGGGGGTAGCAATCAGCCCCAGCATTTT. Together with reference TRBV19 and TRBJ1-5, the CDR3 gives the full variable domain: DGGITQSPKYLFRKEGQNVTLSCEQNLNHDAMYWYRQDPGQGLRLIYYSQIVNDFQKGDIAEGYSVSREKKESFPLTVTSAQKNPTAFYLCASSLTGGSNQPQHFGDGTRLSIL.

The chain carries TRBV28 and TRBJ2-1, with TRBD1 as a possible D gene (6 bases). CDR1 MDHEN and CDR2 SYDVKM come from the germline V gene. Trimming cost V 2 bases and J 5 bases, with 10 bases left between them. The length of the CDR3 is 14 residues. CDR3 residues: CASSLGGANNEQFF. CDR3 DNA sequence: TGTGCCAGCAGTTTAGGGGGCGCAAACAATGAGCAGTTCTTC.

This chain links TRBV5-1 with TRBJ1-1, with D possibly TRBD1 on 5 matching bases. The germline CDR1 and CDR2 sequences are SGHRS and YFSETQ. The CDR3 has 15 amino acids. The V end was cut by 4 bases, the J end by 5 bases, with 18 bases between. CDR3 in amino acids: CASSPGAGIQTEAFF. The CDR3 DNA reads TGCGCCAGCAGCCCCGGCGCAGGGATCCAAACTGAAGCTTTCTTT.

This clone was seen many times. The rearrangement uses TRBV27 and TRBJ2-7, with D perhaps TRBD1 (5 bases). Germline CDR1 and CDR2: MNHEY and SMNVEV (reference sequence). This CDR3 contains 14 residues. The V and J ends lost 0 bases and 7 bases respectively, with 13 bases between them. This chain's CDR3 is CASSLSGDLGEQYF. The DNA for the CDR3 is TGTGCCAGCAGTTTATCAGGGGATTTAGGAGAGCAGTACTTC.

This sequence joins TRBV7-2 and TRBJ2-7; no definite D call. Per the germline V gene, CDR1 is SGHTA and CDR2 is FQGNSA. The germline V and J ends were trimmed by 0 bases and 3 bases, with 6 bases remaining between them. The CDR3 extends over 13 amino acids. This CDR3 reads CASSLAVNYEQYF. The DNA for the CDR3 is TGTGCCAGCAGCTTAGCGGTGAACTACGAGCAGTACTTC. Looking up the rest from reference TRBV7-2 and TRBJ2-7 gives the full variable domain: GAGVSQSPSNKVTEKGKDVELRCDPISGHTALYWYRQSLGQGLEFLIYFQGNSAPDKSGLPSDRFSAERTGGSVSTLTIQRTQQEDSAVYLCASSLAVNYEQYFGPGTRLTVT.

This chain joins TRBV11-2 and TRBJ1-2, with no clear D. In germline, CDR1 is SGHAT, CDR2 FQNNGV. V gave up 4 bases and J gave up 4 bases, with 16 bases separating them. This CDR3 contains 15 residues. The CDR3 region is CASSSPSPVIYGYTF. In nucleotides, the CDR3 is TGTGCCAGCAGCTCTCCCTCCCCAGTGATCTATGGCTACACCTTC.

The rearrangement joins TRBV15 to TRBJ1-5; 8 bases map to TRBD1. From germline, CDR1 is LNHNV and CDR2 YYDKDF (reference sequence). The length of the CDR3 is 15 residues. Losses at the gene ends were 0 bases for V and 7 bases for J; bases not matched to a gene: 5. CDR3 protein: CATSRDVAGGQPQHF. The CDR3 DNA reads TGTGCCACCAGCAGAGATGTAGCAGGGGGCCAGCCCCAGCATTTT.

The chain has TRBV5-5 and TRBJ2-7, with 10 nucleotides matching TRBD2. The germline V gene has CDR1 SGHKS and CDR2 YYEKEE (reference sequence). V lost 0 bases to trimming and J lost 6 bases; unmatched junction nucleotides: 12. There are 17 residues in the CDR3. The CDR3 sequence: CASSLGLAGAAPSEQYF. CDR3 nucleotides: TGTGCCAGCAGCTTGGGCCTAGCGGGAGCCGCACCCAGCGAGCAGTACTTC.

The chain uses TRBV29-1 and TRBJ2-4; perhaps TRBD1 as D (5 bases). There are 13 residues in the CDR3. Germline V gives CDR1 SQVTM, CDR2 ANQGSEA. V dropped 3 bases and J dropped 0 bases, with 6 bases sitting between them. In DNA form, the CDR3 reads TGCAGCGTTGAGACAGAAGCCAAAAACATTCAGTACTTC. This codes for CSVETEAKNIQYF.

The rearrangement joins TRBV5-4 to TRBJ1-1, with D unclear. Trimming removed 0 bases at V and 2 bases at J, with 11 bases between. The germline CDR1 and CDR2 sequences are SGHNT and YYREEE (reference sequence). CDR3 length: 15 residues. CDR3 bases: TGTGCCAGCAGCTTGGATAGCAGACAAAACACTGAAGCTTTCTTT. It translates to CASSLDSRQNTEAFF.

The rearrangement links TRBV6-2 or TRBV6-3 to TRBJ1-2; the D gene is possibly TRBD1 (6 bases). Germline V gene sequence: CDR1 MNHEY, CDR2 SVGEGT. The V end was cut by 0 bases, the J end by 4 bases, with 12 bases between. There are 15 residues in the CDR3. CDR3 bases: TGTGCCAGCAGTTACTCCAGGGGTTCGGGCTATGGCTACACCTTC. This sequence encodes CASSYSRGSGYGYTF.

J is TRBJ2-5 and V is TRBV7-2, with D possibly matching TRBD1 (5 bases). This CDR3 has 14 residues. V shed 2 bases and J shed 1 base, with 8 bases lying between them. CDR1 SGHTA and CDR2 FQGNSA come from the germline V gene. CDR3 protein: CASSLQGSQETQYF. The DNA of the CDR3 is TGTGCCAGCAGCTTACAGGGTTCCCAAGAGACCCAGTACTTC.

The sample holds one count of this clone. This chain links TRBV5-1 with TRBJ2-1; D is undetermined. CDR3 size: 15 residues. The germline V gene encodes CDR1 SGHRS and CDR2 YFSETQ. V gave up 0 bases and J gave up 10 bases, with 17 bases separating them. The CDR3 sequence: CASSLEGGTDFEQFF. CDR3 coding DNA: TGCGCCAGCAGCTTGGAAGGTGGAACGGATTTCGAGCAGTTCTTC.

This chain links TRBV10-3 with TRBJ2-2, with D possibly being TRBD1 (5 bases). Germline V lookup: CDR1 ENHRY, CDR2 SYGVKD. The CDR3 is 21 residues long. The ends were cut back, 2 bases at V and 0 bases at J, with 25 bases in the middle. This CDR3 reads CAISEAHLSRAGSANTGELFF. DNA for the CDR3: TGTGCCATCAGTGAGGCTCACTTAAGCAGGGCAGGTTCCGCGAACACCGGGGAGCTGTTTTTT.